Shown below are 32 T cell receptor beta chains from a single sample sequenced in a study of T cells expressing NK-cell markers (dated by TCRdb to 2019 to 2021). The library was prepared using 5' RACE. TCRdb records Illumina HiSeq 2000 as the sequencer. After TCRdb reprocessed the reads, each CDR3 protein sequence was kept as one row, without DNA. This sample's clone table shows 300,000 to 450,000 distinct CDR3 sequences. Of the sample, roughly 5.2% is held by the ten largest clones. The sequencing sample was made of blood T cells: a sorted CD56 or NKG2C T cell subset, CD4+ or CD8+ T cells, or bulk PBMC T cells (not recorded which). The receptors were gathered from a man aged 18-75 years in good health.

This chain joins TRBV19 and TRBJ2-3; checking the TCRdb D call of TRBD2 is not possible without DNA. The CDR3 consists of 15 residues. Germline V gene data show CDR1 as LNHDA and CDR2 as SQIVND (reference sequence). Here the CDR3 reads CAYGGNRGGTDTQYF.

The genes are TRBV19 and TRBJ1-5; TCRdb picks TRBD1, but there is no DNA to check that call. The CDR3 covers 15 residues. Germline assignment: CDR1 LNHDA and CDR2 SQIVND (reference sequence). The CDR3 region is CASSSGTGDWQPQHF.

The chain combines TRBV12-5 with TRBJ2-3; TCRdb's assignment of TRBD1 cannot be checked, as there is no DNA. There are 15 residues in the CDR3. Per germline, CDR1 LGHNT and CDR2 FRNRAP. The CDR3 spells CASGPTGGSTDTQYF.

CDR3 loop: CASSPHQLNTGELFF. The chain employs TRBV7-2 and TRBJ2-2. Germline V lookup: CDR1 SGHTA, CDR2 FQGNSA. The CDR3 has 15 residues.

The V call is TRBV29-1, the J call TRBJ2-3; TCRdb indicates TRBD1, and absent DNA this call remains unverified. From germline, CDR1 is SQVTM and CDR2 ANQGSEA. The CDR3 is made up of 15 amino acids. The CDR3 reads CSVELGAISTDTQYF.

The V call is TRBV28, the J call TRBJ1-1. The CDR3 is 15 residues long. Germline V gene sequence: CDR1 MDHEN, CDR2 SYDVKM. Here the CDR3 reads CASSLPADRNTEAFF. Complete variable domain (other parts from reference TRBV28 and TRBJ1-1): DVKVTQSSRYLVKRTGEKVFLECVQDMDHENMFWYRQDPGLGLRLIYFSYDVKMKEKGDIPEGYSVSREKKERFSLILESASTNQTSMYLCASSLPADRNTEAFFGQGTRLTVV.

The V gene is TRBV20-1, the J gene TRBJ2-1; the TCRdb D gene call, TRBD2, has no DNA to confirm it. This CDR3 region has 19 residues. The germline V gene encodes CDR1 DFQATT and CDR2 SNEGSKA (reference sequence). The CDR3 loop reads CSAFASGGRGFIGHNEQFF.

V is TRBV7-2 and J is TRBJ2-7; TCRdb designates TRBD1, a call that cannot be tested without DNA. Germline lookup yields CDR1 SGHTA and CDR2 FQGNSA. CDR3 length equals 15 residues. The CDR3 loop reads CASSKNTDRIYEQYF.

V and J are TRBV7-9 and TRBJ2-2; with no DNA, the TCRdb D assignment of TRBD1 cannot be verified. This CDR3 is built from 16 residues. Germline values: CDR1 SEHNR, CDR2 FQNEAQ (reference sequence). This chain's CDR3 is CASSSDRDLNTGELFF.

The chain recombines TRBV5-5 with TRBJ2-3; the D gene TCRdb calls, TRBD1, cannot be checked with no DNA. In germline, CDR1 is SGHKS, CDR2 YYEKEE (reference sequence). The CDR3 spans 16 residues. This chain's CDR3 is CASSLGVGGITDTQYF.

The chain joins TRBV29-1 to TRBJ2-2. This CDR3 comprises 14 residues. Germline assignment: CDR1 SQVTM and CDR2 ANQGSEA. CDR3 loop: CSVLTTVNTGELFF.

The chain combines TRBV12-3 or TRBV12-4 with TRBJ2-1; the D gene TCRdb calls, TRBD1, cannot be checked with no DNA. The CDR3 contains 13 residues. The CDR3 sequence is CASSLAPRQEQFF.

The V gene is TRBV6-1, the J gene TRBJ1-4. The CDR3 spans 15 residues. Germline CDR1 is MNHNS and CDR2 is SASEGT. The CDR3 here is CASRIQGGPNEKLFF.

The gene calls are TRBV28 and TRBJ2-1; TCRdb names TRBD1, which stays unverified in the absence of DNA. Germline CDR1 MDHEN, CDR2 SYDVKM. The CDR3 runs 15 residues. The CDR3 sequence is CASTSAGTGGFEQFF.

The rearrangement joins TRBV9 to TRBJ1-1; the D call of TRBD1 rests on TCRdb alone, since no DNA is present to check it. Germline-derived CDR1 and CDR2 are SGDLS and YYNGEE. The CDR3 contains 15 residues. The CDR3 here is CASSAGGRKNTEAFF.

The chain employs TRBV12-3 or TRBV12-4 and TRBJ1-2; TCRdb proposes TRBD1, but this gene call is untestable without DNA. The CDR3 runs to 14 residues. The chain's CDR3 is CASRPTGGARGYTF.

The chain carries TRBV2 and TRBJ2-7; TCRdb's D call, TRBD2, is unchecked because there is no DNA. This CDR3 contains 15 residues. Germline CDR1 reads SNHLY; CDR2 reads FYNNEI. CDR3 amino acids: CASIREAALFSEQYF.

This chain uses TRBV11-2 with TRBJ2-1; TCRdb's D call, TRBD1, is unchecked because there is no DNA. CDR3 length: 16 residues. Germline V lookup: CDR1 SGHAT, CDR2 FQNNGV. CDR3 in amino acids: CASSLQDRGLGNEQFF.

V is TRBV20-1 and J is TRBJ2-7; checking the TCRdb D call of TRBD1 is not possible without DNA. Looked up from germline, CDR1 is DFQATT and CDR2 is SNEGSKA (reference sequence). The CDR3 consists of 13 residues. This chain's CDR3 is CSASPTVPYEQYF.

This rearrangement joins TRBV12-3 or TRBV12-4 to TRBJ2-3. The CDR3 length is 13 residues. This CDR3 reads CASRFGVIDTQYF.

This chain links TRBV5-1 with TRBJ2-5; the TCRdb D gene call, TRBD1, has no DNA to confirm it. CDR3 length: 14 amino acids. The germline V gene encodes CDR1 SGHRS and CDR2 YFSETQ. This CDR3 reads CASSLAGQQETQYF.

V gene TRBV3-1 combines with J gene TRBJ2-1; as DNA is missing, the TRBD2 call by TCRdb cannot be tested. This CDR3 has 17 amino acids. In germline, CDR1 is LGHDT, CDR2 YNNKEL (reference sequence). The CDR3 reads CASSRLGLAGGPIEQFF.

V is TRBV6-1 and J is TRBJ2-1; TCRdb proposes TRBD1, but this gene call is untestable without DNA. Germline V gene data show CDR1 as MNHNS and CDR2 as SASEGT. The CDR3 contains 13 residues. The CDR3 sequence: CASVVVGGSEQFF.

The chain has TRBV6-1 and TRBJ2-7. The CDR3 sequence is 14 residues long. In germline, CDR1 is MNHNS, CDR2 SASEGT. The CDR3 reads CASSRRTADYEQYF.

This chain connects TRBV6-4 to TRBJ2-3; TCRdb indicates TRBD1, and absent DNA this call remains unverified. The germline gives CDR1 MRHNA, CDR2 SNTAGT. This CDR3 has 14 residues. The CDR3 is CASSADRRTDTQYF.

The chain recombines TRBV25-1 with TRBJ2-1; TCRdb indicates TRBD1, and absent DNA this call remains unverified. Per germline, CDR1 MGHDK and CDR2 SYGVNS. The CDR3 is made up of 17 amino acids. CDR3 in amino acids: CASSEWVSGQGGNEQFF.

The chain carries TRBV18 and TRBJ2-1. Germline-derived CDR1 and CDR2 are KGHSH and LQKENI. The CDR3 sequence is 15 residues long. The CDR3 here is CASSPTGVTDNEQFF.

The chain carries TRBV21-1 and TRBJ2-7; with no DNA, the TCRdb D assignment of TRBD2 cannot be verified. TRBV21-1 is designated a pseudogene. This CDR3 is 16 amino acids long. The CDR3 is CASSIRRRTRTYEQYF.

The chain's CDR3 is CASSDAGGHDTQYF. V is TRBV7-6 and J is TRBJ2-3; TCRdb outputs TRBD1, but without DNA this stays unchecked. This CDR3 spans 14 amino acids. Per the germline V gene, CDR1 is SGHVS and CDR2 is FNYEAQ.

The V and J genes are TRBV12-3 or TRBV12-4 and TRBJ2-2; the D call from TCRdb, TRBD2, cannot be confirmed without DNA. This CDR3 spans 14 amino acids. This chain's CDR3 is CASSLGLASVELFF.

V gene TRBV20-1 combines with J gene TRBJ2-7; the D call of TRBD1 rests on TCRdb alone, since no DNA is present to check it. There are 13 residues in the CDR3. The germline gives CDR1 DFQATT, CDR2 SNEGSKA (reference sequence). The CDR3 region is CSARADILPEQYF.

This chain links TRBV5-1 with TRBJ2-2. CDR3 length: 16 amino acids. Looked up from germline, CDR1 is SGHRS and CDR2 is YFSETQ. This chain's CDR3 is CASSLGWTTDTGELFF.